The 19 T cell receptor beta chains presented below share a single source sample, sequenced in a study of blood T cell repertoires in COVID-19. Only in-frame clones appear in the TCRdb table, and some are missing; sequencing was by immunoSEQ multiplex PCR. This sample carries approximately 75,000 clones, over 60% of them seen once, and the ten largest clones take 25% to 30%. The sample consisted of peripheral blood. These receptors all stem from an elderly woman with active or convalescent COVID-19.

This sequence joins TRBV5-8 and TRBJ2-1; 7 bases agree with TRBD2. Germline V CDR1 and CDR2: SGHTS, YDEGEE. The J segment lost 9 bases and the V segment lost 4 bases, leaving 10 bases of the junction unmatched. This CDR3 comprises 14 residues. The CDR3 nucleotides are TGTGCCAGCAGCCTGCTTGCGGGGGTCCCTGAGCAGTTCTTC. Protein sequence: CASSLLAGVPEQFF.

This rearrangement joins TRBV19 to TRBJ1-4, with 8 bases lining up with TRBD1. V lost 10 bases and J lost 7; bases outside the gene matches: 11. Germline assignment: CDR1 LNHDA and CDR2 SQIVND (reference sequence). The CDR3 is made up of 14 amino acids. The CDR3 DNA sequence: TGTGCCACTCGCGACGGCAGGGGGCCTGAAAAACTGTTTTTT. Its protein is CATRDGRGPEKLFF.

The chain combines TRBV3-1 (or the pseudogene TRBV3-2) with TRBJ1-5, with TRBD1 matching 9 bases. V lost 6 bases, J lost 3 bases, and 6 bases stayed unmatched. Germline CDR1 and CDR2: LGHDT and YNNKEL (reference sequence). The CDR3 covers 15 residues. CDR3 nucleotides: TGTGCCAGCAGTACAGGGGGCGAATTCAATCAGCCCCAGCATTTT. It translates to CASSTGGEFNQPQHF.

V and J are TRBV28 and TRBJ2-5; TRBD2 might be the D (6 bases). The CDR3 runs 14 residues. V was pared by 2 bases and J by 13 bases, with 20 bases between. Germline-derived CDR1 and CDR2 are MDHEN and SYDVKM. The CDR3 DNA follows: TGTGCCAGCAGTTTACCCCGACTAGTAGGGCCCCTGTACTTC. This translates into CASSLPRLVGPLYF. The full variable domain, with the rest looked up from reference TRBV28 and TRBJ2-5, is DVKVTQSSRYLVKRTGEKVFLECVQDMDHENMFWYRQDPGLGLRLIYFSYDVKMKEKGDIPEGYSVSREKKERFSLILESASTNQTSMYLCASSLPRLVGPLYFGPGTRLLVL.

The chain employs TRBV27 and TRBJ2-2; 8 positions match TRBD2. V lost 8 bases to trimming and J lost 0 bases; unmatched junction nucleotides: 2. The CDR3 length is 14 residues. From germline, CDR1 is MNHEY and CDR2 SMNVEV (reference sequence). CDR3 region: CASRRGANTGELFF. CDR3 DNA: TGTGCCAGCCGGCGGGGGGCGAACACCGGGGAGCTGTTTTTT.

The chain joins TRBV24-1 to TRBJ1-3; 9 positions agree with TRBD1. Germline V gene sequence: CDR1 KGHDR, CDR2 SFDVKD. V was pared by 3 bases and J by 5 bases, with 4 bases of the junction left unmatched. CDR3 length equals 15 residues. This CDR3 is CATSDTGQGRNTIYF. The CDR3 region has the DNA TGTGCCACCAGTGATACGGGACAGGGTCGAAACACCATATATTTT.

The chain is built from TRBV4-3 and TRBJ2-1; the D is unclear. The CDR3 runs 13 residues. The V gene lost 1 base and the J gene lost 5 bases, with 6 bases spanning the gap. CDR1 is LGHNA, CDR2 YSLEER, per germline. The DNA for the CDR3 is TGCGCCAGCAGCCAAGCGAGCAACAATGAGCAGTTCTTC. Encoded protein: CASSQASNNEQFF.

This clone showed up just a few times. CDR3 in amino acids: CASSSRTGGGQPQHF. CDR3 coding DNA: TGTGCCAGTAGTTCTCGGACAGGGGGAGGTCAGCCCCAGCATTTT. The chain links TRBV19 to TRBJ1-5; 10 positions match TRBD1. CDR3 length: 15 amino acids. CDR1 and CDR2 (germline): LNHDA, SQIVND (reference sequence). Trimming at V came to 5 bases and at J to 6 bases, leaving 7 bases not matched to a gene.

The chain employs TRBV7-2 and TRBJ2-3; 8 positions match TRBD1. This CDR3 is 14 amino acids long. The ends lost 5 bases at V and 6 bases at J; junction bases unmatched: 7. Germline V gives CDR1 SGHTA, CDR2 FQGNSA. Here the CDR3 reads CASSRADRADTQYF. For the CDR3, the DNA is TGTGCCAGCAGCAGAGCGGACAGGGCGGATACGCAGTATTTT.

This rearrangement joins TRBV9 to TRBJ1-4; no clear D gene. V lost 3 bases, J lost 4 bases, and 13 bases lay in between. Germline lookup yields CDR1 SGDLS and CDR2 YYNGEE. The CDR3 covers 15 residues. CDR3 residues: CASSGDPSGNEKLFF. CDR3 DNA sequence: TGTGCCAGCAGCGGAGACCCCAGCGGTAATGAAAAACTGTTTTTT.

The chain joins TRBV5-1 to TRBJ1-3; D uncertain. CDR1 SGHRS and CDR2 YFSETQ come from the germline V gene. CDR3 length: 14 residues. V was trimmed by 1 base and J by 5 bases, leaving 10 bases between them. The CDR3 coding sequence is TGCGCCAGCAGCTTGTCGCCCGGGAGAAACACCATATATTTT. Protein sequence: CASSLSPGRNTIYF.

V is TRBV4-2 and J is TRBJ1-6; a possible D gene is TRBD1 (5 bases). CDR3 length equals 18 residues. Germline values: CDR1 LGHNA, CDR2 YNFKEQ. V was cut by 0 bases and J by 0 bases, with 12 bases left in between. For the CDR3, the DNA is TGTGCCAGCAGCCAAGATTCGACAGAGAGCTCCTATAATTCACCCCTCCACTTT. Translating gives CASSQDSTESSYNSPLHF.

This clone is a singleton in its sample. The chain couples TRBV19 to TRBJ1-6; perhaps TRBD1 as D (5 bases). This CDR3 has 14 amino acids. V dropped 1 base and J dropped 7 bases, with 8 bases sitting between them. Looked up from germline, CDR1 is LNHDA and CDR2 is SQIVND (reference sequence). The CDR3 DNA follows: TGTGCCAGTAGTATAGGAGACAGAAATTCACCCCTCCACTTT. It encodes CASSIGDRNSPLHF.

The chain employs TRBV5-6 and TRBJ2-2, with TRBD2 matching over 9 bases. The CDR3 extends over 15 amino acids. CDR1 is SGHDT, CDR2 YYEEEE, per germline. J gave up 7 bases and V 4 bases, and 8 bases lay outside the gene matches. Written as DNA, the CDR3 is TGTGCCAGCAGCCTGGGGAGCGGGGGGTACGGGGAGCTGTTTTTT. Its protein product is CASSLGSGGYGELFF.

CDR3 loop: CASSPPPGQATDTQYF. DNA for the CDR3: TGTGCCAGTAGCCCCCCACCGGGACAGGCGACAGATACGCAGTATTTT. The chain carries TRBV19 and TRBJ2-3; 8 nucleotides align to TRBD1. The CDR3 spans 16 residues. The V gene end was trimmed by 6 bases and the J gene end by 3 bases; junction bases not matched to a gene: 11. Germline CDR1 and CDR2: LNHDA and SQIVND (reference sequence).

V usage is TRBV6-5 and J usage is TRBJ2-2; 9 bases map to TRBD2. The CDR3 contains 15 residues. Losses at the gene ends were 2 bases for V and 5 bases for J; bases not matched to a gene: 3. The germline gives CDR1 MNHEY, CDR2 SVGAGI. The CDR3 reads CASSYRRGGTGELFF. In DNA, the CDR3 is TGTGCCAGCAGTTACCGGCGGGGGGGGACCGGGGAGCTGTTTTTT.

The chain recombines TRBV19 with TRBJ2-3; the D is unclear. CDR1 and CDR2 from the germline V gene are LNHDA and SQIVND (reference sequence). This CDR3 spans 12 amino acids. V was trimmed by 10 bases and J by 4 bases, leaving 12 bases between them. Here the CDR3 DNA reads TGTGCCACCCGAGATCGGGCAGATACGCAGTATTTT. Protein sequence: CATRDRADTQYF.

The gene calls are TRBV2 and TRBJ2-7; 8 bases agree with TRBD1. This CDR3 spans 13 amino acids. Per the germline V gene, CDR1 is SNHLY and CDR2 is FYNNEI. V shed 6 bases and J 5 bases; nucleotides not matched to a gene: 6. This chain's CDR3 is CASRVTGVDEQYF. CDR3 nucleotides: TGTGCCAGCAGAGTGACAGGGGTCGACGAGCAGTACTTC.

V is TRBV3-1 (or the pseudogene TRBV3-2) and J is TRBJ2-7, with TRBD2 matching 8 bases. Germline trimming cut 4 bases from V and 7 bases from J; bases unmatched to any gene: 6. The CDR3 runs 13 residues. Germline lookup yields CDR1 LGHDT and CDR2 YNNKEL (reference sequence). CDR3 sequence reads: CASSRSRGGEQYF. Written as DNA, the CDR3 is TGTGCCAGCAGCCGGTCCCGCGGGGGGGAGCAGTACTTC.